Below are 9 T cell receptor beta chains sequenced from a single sample in a study of OX40 agonist ivuxolimab in advanced cancers. Measured with immunoSEQ multiplex PCR; TCRdb has only the in-frame clones, and not every one. The data hold under 35,000 clones, with 80% to 85% observed a single time. The source material was CD4+ or CD8+ T cells sorted from blood, sampled in a trial of the OX40 agonist ivuxolimab. These receptors were collected from an adult with an advanced solid tumor such as melanoma, head and neck, liver or kidney cancer.

The rearrangement links TRBV27 to TRBJ2-1, with 8 bases matching TRBD1. The CDR3 length is 12 residues. Looked up from germline, CDR1 is MNHEY and CDR2 is SMNVEV (reference sequence). Germline trimming cut 6 bases from V and 8 bases from J; bases unmatched to any gene: 3. This CDR3 reads CASSPTGDEQFF. Here the CDR3 DNA reads TGTGCCAGCAGCCCGACAGGGGATGAGCAGTTCTTC.

The rearrangement links TRBV11-3 to TRBJ1-1; D gene ambiguous. The V and J ends lost 4 bases and 0 bases respectively, with 6 bases between them. The germline V gene has CDR1 SGHNT and CDR2 YENEEA. The CDR3 totals 13 residues. The CDR3 region is CASSWALNTEAFF. In DNA form, the CDR3 reads TGTGCCAGCAGCTGGGCCCTGAACACTGAAGCTTTCTTT.

The count of this clone is one. CDR3 DNA: TGTGCCAGCAGTTTATCACCGATGAACACTGAAGCTTTCTTT. Translating gives CASSLSPMNTEAFF. This rearrangement joins TRBV27 to TRBJ1-1; D is ambiguous. The ends were cut back, 0 bases at V and 0 bases at J, with 5 bases in the middle. Germline loops: CDR1 MNHEY, CDR2 SMNVEV (reference sequence). The CDR3 length is 14 residues.

Only a few counts were recorded for this clone. The V call is TRBV27, the J call TRBJ2-3; D gene uncertain. CDR1 is MNHEY, CDR2 SMNVEV, per germline (reference sequence). CDR3 length: 14 residues. The V gene lost 6 bases and the J gene lost 2 bases, with 12 bases spanning the gap. As DNA, the CDR3 is TGTGCCAGCAGCCGGAACCAACACACAGATACGCAGTATTTT. Amino acids: CASSRNQHTDTQYF.

The rearrangement uses TRBV9 and TRBJ1-1; a weak D match, TRBD1 (5 bases). Deletions cut 5 bases from V and 11 bases from J, with 13 bases between. This CDR3 is 11 amino acids long. Germline CDR1 is SGDLS and CDR2 is YYNGEE. CDR3 DNA: TGTGCCAGCAGTGATGGGACGGTGGCTTTCTTT. Protein: CASSDGTVAFF. The full variable domain, with the rest looked up from reference TRBV9 and TRBJ1-1, is DSGVTQTPKHLITATGQRVTLRCSPRSGDLSVYWYQQSLDQGLQFLIQYYNGEERAKGNILERFSAQQFPDLHSELNLSSLELGDSALYFCASSDGTVAFFGQGTRLTVV.

The rearrangement links TRBV15 to TRBJ2-3; no reliable D call. This CDR3 spans 14 amino acids. Germline values: CDR1 LNHNV, CDR2 YYDKDF (reference sequence). V lost 5 bases, J lost 0 bases, and 9 bases lay in between. CDR3 DNA sequence: TGTGCCACCAGCGGCCGCCGGAGCACAGATACGCAGTATTTT. This sequence encodes CATSGRRSTDTQYF.

This chain links TRBV20-1 with TRBJ2-7; the D is unclear. CDR3 length equals 9 residues. V lost 3 bases and J lost 3, with 0 bases in between. CDR1 is DFQATT and CDR2 is SNEGSKA in the germline V gene (reference sequence). As DNA, the CDR3 is TGCAGTGCTAGCTACGAGCAGTACTTC. Translated, it gives CSASYEQYF.

The V and J genes are TRBV27 and TRBJ2-1, with D perhaps given as TRBD1 or TRBD2 (5 bases each). Germline loops: CDR1 MNHEY, CDR2 SMNVEV (reference sequence). The V and J ends lost 6 bases and 8 bases respectively, with 17 bases between them. The CDR3 consists of 14 residues. In nucleotides, the CDR3 is TGTGCCAGCAGGACCGGGGCCAAGGGCCATGAGCAGTTCTTC. The encoded protein is CASRTGAKGHEQFF.

At least ten counts were recorded for this clone. The chain uses TRBV11-2 and TRBJ1-1; no definite D call. The ends were cut back, 0 bases at V and 6 bases at J, with 11 bases in the middle. This CDR3 comprises 14 residues. Germline loops: CDR1 SGHAT, CDR2 FQNNGV. DNA for the CDR3: TGTGCCAGCAGCTTAGAAGGGTTTTCTGCTGAAGCTTTCTTT. Encoded protein: CASSLEGFSAEAFF. Full variable domain (outside the CDR3, taken from reference TRBV11-2 and TRBJ1-1): EAGVAQSPRYKIIEKRQSVAFWCNPISGHATLYWYQQILGQGPKLLIQFQNNGVVDDSQLPKDRFSAERLKGVDSTLKIQPAKLEDSAVYLCASSLEGFSAEAFFGQGTRLTVV.